This TCR beta chain was obtained from a study of blood T cell repertoires in COVID-19 (dated by TCRdb to the early 2020s). Background on the whole study: Collaborator samples came from the United States, Italy and Spain and covered acute and convalescent phases of COVID-19. The prospective study material was composed of cDNA or gDNA derived from T cells, B-cell-depleted T cells, or PBMCs. Deeply sampled blood TCRbeta repertoires from subjects exposed to, actively infected with, or recovered from COVID-19 were included in the dataset. The repertoires were released in a freely available public database meant as a resource for research on the immune response to SARS-CoV-2. Samples came from the ongoing ImmuneRACE study (first 160 participants) plus 1,254 subjects from 6 global collaborators. Nearly every sample came with metadata listing a de-identified subject ID, COVID-19 status, age in years and sex. Where available, HLA class I and class II types were taken from metadata supplied by the sample provider and were not determined by assay-based typing.

Overall study results and their limits: The amount of clinical and demographic metadata varied by source and participant and was provided uncurated.

Each collaborating institution followed its own protocols to collect whole blood in K2EDTA tubes. For TCRbeta analysis, collaborators shipped samples in one of three forms: frozen whole blood, isolated PBMCs, or DNA extracted from either of those sample types. TCRbeta CDR3 regions were amplified from genomic DNA by means of the immunoSEQ Assay, a bias-controlled multiplex PCR. The authors processed their data as follows. The number of nucleated cells in each sample was estimated from the amplification of reference gene primers within the assay. To quantify the absolute abundance of each unique TCRbeta CDR3 rearrangement, sequence reads were collapsed and filtered. Productive Simpson clonality was computed per sample as the square root of Simpson's diversity index over productive rearrangements. The immuneACCESS repertoire file appears here via TCRdb, limited to in-frame rearrangements. These files lack a portion of the clones; in checked studies, under half of the deficit traces to unresolved V genes, and the cause of the others is not known. V, J and clone size were drawn from that table, and D and trimming were deduced from the DNA. The sample table holds approximately 210,000 clones, of which 82% were seen once. About 3.8% of the sample is in the top ten clones.

CDR1 and CDR2 are drawn from the germline V gene: MDHEN, SYDVKM. The V and J ends are trimmed by 5 bases and 13 bases, leaving 15 bases between them. The CDR3 goes from the cysteine to the phenylalanine over 13 residues. The retained sequence is limited to the CDR3, 39 bases, with the frame set at the first base. As concerns this clone: This clone's antigen is unknown. Base qualities are not at hand, and no much larger clone is one base apart.

Sequencing used peripheral blood. The chain couples TRBV28 to TRBJ2-6, with no reliable assignment of the D segment. The TCR sequence derives from a woman of 80 years or more with acute or convalescent COVID-19. The DNA is TGTGCCAGCAGTCTAATAGCCCCGGCGGTCCTGACTTTC. Its coded protein is CASSLIAPAVLTF.